This T cell receptor (beta chain) was recovered during a study of beta chain features in type 1 diabetes. Study-wide results and caveats: Naive, central memory and regulatory TCRB repertoires appeared more similar among patients than healthy donors. Across all four CD4+ subsets, people with type 1 diabetes showed modestly shorter TCRB CDR3s.

CDR1 SGHVS and CDR2 FQNEAQ come from the germline V gene. This CDR3 has 15 residues. Trimming stripped 5 bases from V and 0 bases from J, with 11 bases between. As regards this clone: Its antigen remains unidentified.

Every bit of the isolated RNA underwent reverse transcription, so sequencing read expressed TCRB transcripts. Only in-frame clones appear in the TCRdb table, and some are missing; sequencing was by immunoSEQ multiplex PCR. The sample includes almost 350,000 clones, about a tenth of them seen just once. This sequence joins TRBV7-8 and TRBJ1-3; D call uncertain. The clonotype originates from a man aged 30-40 years with type 1 diabetes. The sequenced material came from central memory CD4+ T cells from blood. CDR3 DNA: TGTGCCAGCAGCCCGACGGCAAGCTCTGGAAACACCATATATTTT. Translating gives CASSPTASSGNTIYF.